The source of this T cell receptor (beta chain) is a study of blood T cell repertoires in COVID-19. Across the study: Nucleic acid was either cDNA or gDNA, and it came from T cells, B-cell-depleted T cells, or PBMCs.

This CDR3 spans 17 amino acids. V was clipped by 4 bases and J by 0 bases; unmatched bases: 9. CDR1 is SGHNT and CDR2 is YYREEE in the germline V gene (reference sequence). In the original analysis: Reference gene primer amplification gave estimated nucleated cell counts. The repertoire was sequenced with immunoSEQ multiplex PCR; TCRdb's copy has only in-frame clones and lacks some. V and J calls and clone size are copied from that table; D and trimming were computed from the DNA. In the table there are 170,000 or so clones, 90% of which are singletons. Sequenced: peripheral blood. This receptor was taken from a man over 45 with acute or convalescent COVID-19. The chain links TRBV5-4 to TRBJ2-2, with 7 bases fitting TRBD1. DNA for the CDR3: TGTGCCAGCAGCCCCGGCGGTAGGGGGCCGAACACCGGGGAGCTGTTTTTT. Translation: CASSPGGRGPNTGELFF. Variable domain in full (rest from reference TRBV5-4 and TRBJ2-2): ETGVTQSPTHLIKTRGQQVTLRCSSQSGHNTVSWYQQALGQGPQFIFQYYREEENGRGNFPPRFSGLQFPNYSSELNVNALELDDSALYLCASSPGGRGPNTGELFFGEGSRLTVL.